The 3 T cell receptor beta chains below come from one sample, sequenced in a study of cytomegalovirus exposure and HLA in healthy donors. Primers included in the PCR were 60 Vbeta and 13 Jbeta primers. This table comes from immunoSEQ multiplex PCR, and its TCRdb copy is limited to in-frame clones, with some not included. The table records 85,000 to 100,000 clones, approximately 80% of them present only once. The sequencing input was PBMCs. The receptors originated from a male donor in good health and CMV-seropositive.

This clone was seen more than once but under ten times. This chain connects TRBV2 to TRBJ1-5, with TRBD1 matching over 10 bases. The CDR3 runs 16 residues. The V segment lost 5 bases and the J segment 7 bases; nucleotides outside the gene matches: 11. The germline gives CDR1 SNHLY, CDR2 FYNNEI. The chain's CDR3 is CASSPTGTGVGQPQHF. Written as DNA, the CDR3 is TGTGCCAGCAGTCCAACCGGGACAGGGGTCGGACAGCCCCAGCATTTT.

The gene calls are TRBV6-5 and TRBJ1-3; 7 bases align to TRBD1. CDR3 size: 14 residues. The junction had 6 bases not matched to a gene; V was cut back by 6 bases and J by 4 bases. Germline V lookup: CDR1 MNHEY, CDR2 SVGAGI. Here the CDR3 reads CASRTPGQGNTIYF. Here the CDR3 DNA reads TGTGCCAGCAGGACTCCGGGACAGGGAAACACCATATATTTT.

This clone was recorded once. The chain carries TRBV19 and TRBJ2-7; 7 nucleotides align to TRBD2. V shed 5 bases, J shed 3 bases, and the junction held 10 bases outside the gene matches. CDR1 and CDR2 (germline): LNHDA, SQIVND (reference sequence). This CDR3 spans 15 amino acids. The CDR3 protein is CASSLGMGGIYEQYF. The CDR3 coding sequence is TGTGCCAGTAGTCTGGGGATGGGAGGGATCTACGAGCAGTACTTC.